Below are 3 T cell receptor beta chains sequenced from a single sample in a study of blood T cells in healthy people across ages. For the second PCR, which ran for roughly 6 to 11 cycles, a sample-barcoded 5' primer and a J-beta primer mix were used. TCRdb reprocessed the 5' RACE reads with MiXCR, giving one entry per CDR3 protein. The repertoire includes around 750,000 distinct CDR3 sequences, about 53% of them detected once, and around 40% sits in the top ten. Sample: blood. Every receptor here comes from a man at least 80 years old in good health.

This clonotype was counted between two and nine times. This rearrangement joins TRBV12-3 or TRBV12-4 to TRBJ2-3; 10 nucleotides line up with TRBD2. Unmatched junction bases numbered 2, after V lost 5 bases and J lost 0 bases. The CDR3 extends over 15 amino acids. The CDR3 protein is CASSILAGSTDTQYF. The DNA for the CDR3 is TGTGCCAGCAGTATACTAGCGGGGAGCACAGATACGCAGTATTTT.

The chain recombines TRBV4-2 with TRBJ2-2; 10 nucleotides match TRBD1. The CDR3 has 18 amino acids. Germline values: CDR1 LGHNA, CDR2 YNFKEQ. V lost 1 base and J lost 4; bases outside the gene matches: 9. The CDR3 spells CASSQGLTGTGVTGELFF. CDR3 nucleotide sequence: TGTGCCAGCAGCCAAGGCCTAACCGGGACAGGGGTCACCGGGGAGCTGTTTTTT.

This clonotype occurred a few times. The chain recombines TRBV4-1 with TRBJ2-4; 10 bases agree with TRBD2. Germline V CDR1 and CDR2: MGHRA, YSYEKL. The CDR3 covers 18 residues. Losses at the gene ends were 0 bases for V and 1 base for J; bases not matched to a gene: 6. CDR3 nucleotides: TGCGCCAGCAGCCAAGATCTACTAGCGGGGAGGGCCAAAAACATTCAGTACTTC. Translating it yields CASSQDLLAGRAKNIQYF.